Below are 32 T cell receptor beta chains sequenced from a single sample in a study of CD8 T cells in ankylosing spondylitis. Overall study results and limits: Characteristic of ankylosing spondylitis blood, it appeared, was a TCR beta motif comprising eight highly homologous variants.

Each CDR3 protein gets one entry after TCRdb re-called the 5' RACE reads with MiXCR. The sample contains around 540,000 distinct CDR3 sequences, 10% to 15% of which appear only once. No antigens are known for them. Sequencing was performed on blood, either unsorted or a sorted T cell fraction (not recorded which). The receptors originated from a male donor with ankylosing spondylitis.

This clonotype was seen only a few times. The CDR3 nucleotides read TGCAGCGTGGGGGACAGCTGGGGGATGCCCCTCCACTTT. Translating it yields CSVGDSWGMPLHF. The chain has TRBV29-1 and TRBJ1-6; TRBD1 agrees at 7 bases. Unmatched junction bases numbered 12, after V lost 6 bases and J lost 13 bases. CDR3 length: 13 amino acids. The germline V gene encodes CDR1 SQVTM and CDR2 ANQGSEA. Complete variable domain (other parts from reference TRBV29-1 and TRBJ1-6): SAVISQKPSRDICQRGTSLTIQCQVDSQVTMMFWYRQQPGQSLTLIATANQGSEATYESGFVIDKFPISRPNLTFSTLTVSNMSPEDSSIYLCSVGDSWGMPLHFGNGTRLTVT.

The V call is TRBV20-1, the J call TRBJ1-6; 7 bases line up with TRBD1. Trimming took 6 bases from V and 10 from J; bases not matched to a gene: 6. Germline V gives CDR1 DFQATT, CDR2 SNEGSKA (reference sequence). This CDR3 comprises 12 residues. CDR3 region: CSARQGGSPLHF. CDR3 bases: TGCAGTGCAAGACAGGGTGGGTCACCCCTCCACTTT.

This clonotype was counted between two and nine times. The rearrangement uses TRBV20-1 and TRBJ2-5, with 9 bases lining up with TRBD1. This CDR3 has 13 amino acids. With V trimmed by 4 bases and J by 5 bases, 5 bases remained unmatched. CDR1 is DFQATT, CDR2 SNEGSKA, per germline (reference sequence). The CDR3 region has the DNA TGCAGTGCTACCCCGACAGGGGGGGAGACCCAGTACTTC. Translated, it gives CSATPTGGETQYF.

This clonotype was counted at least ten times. The CDR3 bases are TGCGCCAGCAGCTTGGGCGTATTGCGGGAGGACTACGAGCAGTACTTC. Protein sequence: CASSLGVLREDYEQYF. J is TRBJ2-7 and V is TRBV5-1; 8 nucleotides line up with TRBD2. The trim removed 0 bases at V and 3 bases at J, leaving 8 bases unmatched. The CDR3 sequence is 16 residues long. Germline-derived CDR1 and CDR2 are SGHRS and YFSETQ.

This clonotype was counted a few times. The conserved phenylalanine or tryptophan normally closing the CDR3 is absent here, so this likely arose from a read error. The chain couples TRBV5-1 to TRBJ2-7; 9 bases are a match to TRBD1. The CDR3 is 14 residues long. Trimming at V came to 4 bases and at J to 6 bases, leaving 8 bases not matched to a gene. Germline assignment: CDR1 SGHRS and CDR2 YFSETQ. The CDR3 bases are TGCGCCAGCAGCCAGGGACAGGGACGAAGCGAGCAGTACATC. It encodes CASSQGQGRSEQYI.

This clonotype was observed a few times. CDR3 sequence: CASSSGGAGAQETQYF. In DNA form, the CDR3 reads TGTGCCAGCAGCTCCGGCGGAGCGGGGGCCCAAGAGACCCAGTACTTC. V usage is TRBV7-9 and J usage is TRBJ2-5; TRBD2 agrees at 8 bases. With 4 bases clipped from V and 1 base from J, the junction kept 8 bases outside the gene matches. The CDR3 consists of 16 residues. Germline CDR1 is SEHNR and CDR2 is FQNEAQ (reference sequence).

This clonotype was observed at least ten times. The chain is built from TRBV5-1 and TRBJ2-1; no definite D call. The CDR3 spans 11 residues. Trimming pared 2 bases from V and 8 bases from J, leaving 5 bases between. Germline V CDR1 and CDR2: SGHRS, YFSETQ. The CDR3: CASSFRDEQFF. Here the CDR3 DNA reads TGCGCCAGCAGCTTCCGAGATGAGCAGTTCTTC.

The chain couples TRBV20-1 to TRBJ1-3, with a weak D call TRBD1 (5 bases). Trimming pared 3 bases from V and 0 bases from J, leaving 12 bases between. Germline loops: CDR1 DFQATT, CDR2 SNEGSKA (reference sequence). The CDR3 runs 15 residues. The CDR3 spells CSASRGTPSGNTIYF. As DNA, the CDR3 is TGCAGTGCTAGCAGAGGGACCCCCTCTGGAAACACCATATATTTT.

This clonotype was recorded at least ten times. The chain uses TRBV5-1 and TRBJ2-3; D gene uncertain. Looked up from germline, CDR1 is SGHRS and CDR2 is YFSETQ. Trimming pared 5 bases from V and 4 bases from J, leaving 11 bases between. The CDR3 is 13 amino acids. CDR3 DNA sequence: TGCGCCAGCAGTGGGCGCAAGGCAGATACGCAGTATTTT. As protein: CASSGRKADTQYF.

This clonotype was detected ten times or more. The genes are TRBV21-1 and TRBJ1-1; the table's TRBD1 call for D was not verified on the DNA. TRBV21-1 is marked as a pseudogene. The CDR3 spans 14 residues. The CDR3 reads CASSYRDRNTEAFF. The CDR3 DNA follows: TGTGCCAGCAGCTACAGGGACAGGAACACTGAAGCTTTCTTT.

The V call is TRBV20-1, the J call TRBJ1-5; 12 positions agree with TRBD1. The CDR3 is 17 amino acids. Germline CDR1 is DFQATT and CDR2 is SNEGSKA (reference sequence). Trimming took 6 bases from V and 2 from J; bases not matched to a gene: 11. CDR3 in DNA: TGCAGTGCCGACGGGACAGGGGGCGACGCGGGCAATCAGCCCCAGCATTTT. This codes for CSADGTGGDAGNQPQHF.

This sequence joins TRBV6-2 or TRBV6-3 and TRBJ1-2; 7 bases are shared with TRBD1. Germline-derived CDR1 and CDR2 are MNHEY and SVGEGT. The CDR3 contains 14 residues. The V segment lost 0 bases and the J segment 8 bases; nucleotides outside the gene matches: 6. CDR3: CASSYSEGARGYTF. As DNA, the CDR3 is TGTGCCAGCAGTTACTCGGAGGGGGCGAGAGGCTACACCTTC.

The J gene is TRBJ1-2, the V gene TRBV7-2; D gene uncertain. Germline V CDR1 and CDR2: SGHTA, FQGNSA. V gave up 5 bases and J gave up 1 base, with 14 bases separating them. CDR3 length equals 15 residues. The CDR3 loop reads CASSEMGTSNYGYTF. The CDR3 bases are TGTGCCAGCAGCGAGATGGGAACAAGTAACTATGGCTACACCTTC.

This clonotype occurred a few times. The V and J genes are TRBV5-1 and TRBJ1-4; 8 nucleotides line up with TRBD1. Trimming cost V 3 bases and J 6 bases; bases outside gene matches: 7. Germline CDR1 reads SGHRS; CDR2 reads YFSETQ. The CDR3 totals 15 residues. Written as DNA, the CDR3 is TGCGCCAGCAGCTCGGACAGGGATGGGGATGAAAAACTGTTTTTT. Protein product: CASSSDRDGDEKLFF.

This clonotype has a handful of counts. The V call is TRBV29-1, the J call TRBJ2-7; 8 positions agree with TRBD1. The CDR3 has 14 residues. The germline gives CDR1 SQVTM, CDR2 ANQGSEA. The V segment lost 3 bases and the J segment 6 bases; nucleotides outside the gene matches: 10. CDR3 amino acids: CSVETGQGRFEQYF. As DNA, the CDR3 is TGCAGCGTTGAGACCGGACAGGGTAGGTTCGAGCAGTACTTC.

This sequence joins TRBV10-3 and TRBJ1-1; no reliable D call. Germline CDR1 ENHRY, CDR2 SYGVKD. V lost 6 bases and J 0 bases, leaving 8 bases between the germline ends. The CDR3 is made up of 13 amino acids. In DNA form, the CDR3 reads TGTGCCATCAGAAACGGGATGAACACTGAAGCTTTCTTT. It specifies CAIRNGMNTEAFF.

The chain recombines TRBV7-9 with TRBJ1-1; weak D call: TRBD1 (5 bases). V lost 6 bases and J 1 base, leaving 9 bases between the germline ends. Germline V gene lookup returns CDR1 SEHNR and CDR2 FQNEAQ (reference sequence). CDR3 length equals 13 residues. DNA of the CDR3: TGTGCCAGCAGACAGGACCAGAACACTGAAGCTTTCTTT. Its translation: CASRQDQNTEAFF.

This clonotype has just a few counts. The CDR3 DNA reads as TGCGCCAGCAGCCCCCTAGCGGGAGGGGGACAAGAGACCCAGTACTTC. Protein sequence: CASSPLAGGGQETQYF. The chain has TRBV5-1 and TRBJ2-5; 12 bases map to TRBD2. Germline V lookup: CDR1 SGHRS, CDR2 YFSETQ. Germline trimming cut 4 bases from V and 2 bases from J; bases unmatched to any gene: 6. This CDR3 is 16 amino acids long.

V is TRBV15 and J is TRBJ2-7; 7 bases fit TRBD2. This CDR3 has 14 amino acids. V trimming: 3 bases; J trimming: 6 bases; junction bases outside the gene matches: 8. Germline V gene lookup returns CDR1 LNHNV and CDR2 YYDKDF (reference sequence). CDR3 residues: CATSRERLAGEQYF. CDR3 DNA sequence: TGTGCCACCAGCAGGGAACGACTAGCTGGCGAGCAGTACTTC.

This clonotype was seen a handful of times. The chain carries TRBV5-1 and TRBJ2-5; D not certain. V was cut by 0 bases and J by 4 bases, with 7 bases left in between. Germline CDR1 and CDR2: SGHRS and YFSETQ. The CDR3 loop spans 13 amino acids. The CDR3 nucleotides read TGCGCCAGCAGCTTGGCCCCCCCAGAGACCCAGTACTTC. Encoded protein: CASSLAPPETQYF.

The CDR3 is CASSVRQGDYGYTF. CDR3 nucleotide sequence: TGTGCCAGCAGTGTCCGACAGGGGGACTATGGCTACACCTTC. This chain joins TRBV6-1 and TRBJ1-2; 9 bases map to TRBD1. J gave up 3 bases and V 4 bases, and 3 bases lay outside the gene matches. The CDR3 sequence is 14 residues long. Germline CDR1 and CDR2: MNHNS and SASEGT.

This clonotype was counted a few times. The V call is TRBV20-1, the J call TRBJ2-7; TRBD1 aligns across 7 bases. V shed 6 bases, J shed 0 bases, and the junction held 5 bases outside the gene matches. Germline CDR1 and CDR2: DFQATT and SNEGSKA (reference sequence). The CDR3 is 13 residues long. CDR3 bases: TGCAGTGCCACAGGGGAGAACTCCTACGAGCAGTACTTC. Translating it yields CSATGENSYEQYF.

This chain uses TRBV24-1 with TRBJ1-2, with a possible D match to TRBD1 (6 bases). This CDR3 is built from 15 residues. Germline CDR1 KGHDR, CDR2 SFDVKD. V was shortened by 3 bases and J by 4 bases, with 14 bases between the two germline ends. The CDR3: CATSDTTGRVYGYTF. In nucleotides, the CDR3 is TGTGCCACCAGTGATACGACAGGAAGGGTCTATGGCTACACCTTC.

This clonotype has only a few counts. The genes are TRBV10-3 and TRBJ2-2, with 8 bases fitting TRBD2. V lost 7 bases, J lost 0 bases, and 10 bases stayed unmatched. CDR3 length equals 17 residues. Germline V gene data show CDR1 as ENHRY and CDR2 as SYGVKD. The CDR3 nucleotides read TGTGCCATCAATTTGCGGCTAGCGGGTTCGAACACCGGGGAGCTGTTTTTT. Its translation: CAINLRLAGSNTGELFF.

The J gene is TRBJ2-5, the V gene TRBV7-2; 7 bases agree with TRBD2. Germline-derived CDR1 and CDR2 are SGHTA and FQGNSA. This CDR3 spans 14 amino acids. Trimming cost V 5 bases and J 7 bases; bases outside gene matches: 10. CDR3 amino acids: CASSRFRGVGTQYF. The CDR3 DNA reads TGTGCCAGCAGCCGGTTTCGGGGGGTTGGGACCCAGTACTTC.

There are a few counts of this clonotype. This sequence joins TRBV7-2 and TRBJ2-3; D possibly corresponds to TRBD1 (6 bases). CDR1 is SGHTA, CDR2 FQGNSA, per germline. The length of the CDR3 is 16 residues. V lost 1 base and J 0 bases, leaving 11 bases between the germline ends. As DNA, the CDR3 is TGTGCCAGCAGCTTAGAAACAGGGACAAGCACAGATACGCAGTATTTT. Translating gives CASSLETGTSTDTQYF.

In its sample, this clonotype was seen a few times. The CDR3 DNA is TGTGCCAGCAGCTTTAGCGGGAGGGCCGTAGATACGCAGTATTTT. Protein sequence: CASSFSGRAVDTQYF. The genes are TRBV11-2 and TRBJ2-3; TRBD2 matches 11 bases. The CDR3 covers 15 residues. V lost 3 bases and J lost 5; bases outside the gene matches: 4. Germline V gives CDR1 SGHAT, CDR2 FQNNGV.

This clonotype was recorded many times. CDR3 sequence (DNA): TGTGCCACCAGTGATTTCGCCACAGGGCGGGGAACCAATGAGCAGTTCTTC. This translates into CATSDFATGRGTNEQFF. The chain joins TRBV24-1 to TRBJ2-1, with D perhaps matching TRBD1 or TRBD2 (6 bases each). Germline V gene lookup returns CDR1 KGHDR and CDR2 SFDVKD. Trimming shortened V by 1 base and J by 6 bases, and 18 bases separated the two germline ends. The CDR3 covers 17 residues.

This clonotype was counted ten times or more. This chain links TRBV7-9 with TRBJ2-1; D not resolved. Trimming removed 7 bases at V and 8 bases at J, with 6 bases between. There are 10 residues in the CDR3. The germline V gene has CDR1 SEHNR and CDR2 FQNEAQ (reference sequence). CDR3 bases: TGTGCCAGCAATGGGGATGAGCAGTTCTTC. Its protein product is CASNGDEQFF.

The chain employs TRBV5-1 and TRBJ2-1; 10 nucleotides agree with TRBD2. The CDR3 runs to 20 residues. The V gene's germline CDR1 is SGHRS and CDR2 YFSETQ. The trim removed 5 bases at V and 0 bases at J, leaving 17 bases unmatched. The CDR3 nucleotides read TGCGCCAGCAGATCGGAAGGACTAGCGGAACATCCCGGCTCCTACAATGAGCAGTTCTTC. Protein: CASRSEGLAEHPGSYNEQFF. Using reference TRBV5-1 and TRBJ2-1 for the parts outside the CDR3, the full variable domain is KAGVTQTPRYLIKTRGQQVTLSCSPISGHRSVSWYQQTPGQGLQFLFEYFSETQRNKGNFPGRFSGRQFSNSRSEMNVSTLELGDSALYLCASRSEGLAEHPGSYNEQFFGPGTRLTVL.

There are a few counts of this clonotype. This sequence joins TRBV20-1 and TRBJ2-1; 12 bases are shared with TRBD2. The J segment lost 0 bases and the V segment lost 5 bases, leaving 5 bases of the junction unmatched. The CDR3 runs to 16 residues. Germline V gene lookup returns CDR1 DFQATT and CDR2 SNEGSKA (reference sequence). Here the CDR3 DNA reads TGCAGTGCTGGGACTAGCGGGCCAAGCTCCTACAATGAGCAGTTCTTC. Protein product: CSAGTSGPSSYNEQFF.

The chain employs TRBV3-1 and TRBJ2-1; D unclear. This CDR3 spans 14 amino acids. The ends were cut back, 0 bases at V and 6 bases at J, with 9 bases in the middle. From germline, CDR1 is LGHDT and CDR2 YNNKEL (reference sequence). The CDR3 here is CASSQDLVVNEQFF. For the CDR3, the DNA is TGTGCCAGCAGCCAAGATCTGGTGGTCAATGAGCAGTTCTTC.